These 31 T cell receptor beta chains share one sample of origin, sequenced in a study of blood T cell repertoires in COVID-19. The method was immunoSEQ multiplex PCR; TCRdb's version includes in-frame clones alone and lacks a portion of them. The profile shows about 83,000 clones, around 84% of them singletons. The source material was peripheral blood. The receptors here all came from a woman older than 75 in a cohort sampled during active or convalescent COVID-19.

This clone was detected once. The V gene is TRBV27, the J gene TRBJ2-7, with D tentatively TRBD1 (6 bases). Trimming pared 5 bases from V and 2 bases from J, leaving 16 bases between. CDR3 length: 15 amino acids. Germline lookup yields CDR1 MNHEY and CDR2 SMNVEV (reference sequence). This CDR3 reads CASSLLLQGTYEQYV. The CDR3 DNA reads TGTGCCAGCAGTCTCCTATTACAGGGAACCTACGAGCAGTACGTC.

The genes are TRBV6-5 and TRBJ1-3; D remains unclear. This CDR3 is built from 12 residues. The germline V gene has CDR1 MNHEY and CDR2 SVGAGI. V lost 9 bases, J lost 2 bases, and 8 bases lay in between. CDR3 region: CASAGPGNTIYF. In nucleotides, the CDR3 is TGTGCCAGTGCGGGTCCTGGAAACACCATATATTTT.

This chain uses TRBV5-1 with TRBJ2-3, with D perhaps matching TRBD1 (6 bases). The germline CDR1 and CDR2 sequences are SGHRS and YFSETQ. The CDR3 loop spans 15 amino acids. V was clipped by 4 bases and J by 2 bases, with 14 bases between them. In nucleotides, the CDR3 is TGCGCCAGCAGCATACAGACAGGCCCCACAGATACGCAGTATTTT. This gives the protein CASSIQTGPTDTQYF.

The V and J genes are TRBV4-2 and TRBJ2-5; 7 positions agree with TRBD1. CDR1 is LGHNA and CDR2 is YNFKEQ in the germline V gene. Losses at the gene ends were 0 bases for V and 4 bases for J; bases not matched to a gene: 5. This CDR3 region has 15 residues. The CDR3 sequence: CASSQDWQGVETQYF. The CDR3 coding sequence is TGTGCCAGCAGCCAAGATTGGCAGGGGGTAGAGACCCAGTACTTC.

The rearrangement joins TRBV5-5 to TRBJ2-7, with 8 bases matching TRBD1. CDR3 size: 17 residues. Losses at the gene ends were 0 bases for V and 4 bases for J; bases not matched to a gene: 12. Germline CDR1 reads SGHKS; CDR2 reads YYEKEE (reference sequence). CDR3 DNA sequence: TGTGCCAGCAGCTTGGAACCTTGGGGGACAGGTCTTTACGAGCAGTACTTC. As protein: CASSLEPWGTGLYEQYF.

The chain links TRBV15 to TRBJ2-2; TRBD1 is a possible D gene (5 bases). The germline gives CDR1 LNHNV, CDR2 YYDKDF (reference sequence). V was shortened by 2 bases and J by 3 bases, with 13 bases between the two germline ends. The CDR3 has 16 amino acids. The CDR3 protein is CATSRLKQVDTGELFF. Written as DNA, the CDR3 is TGTGCCACCAGCAGATTGAAACAGGTCGACACCGGGGAGCTGTTTTTT.

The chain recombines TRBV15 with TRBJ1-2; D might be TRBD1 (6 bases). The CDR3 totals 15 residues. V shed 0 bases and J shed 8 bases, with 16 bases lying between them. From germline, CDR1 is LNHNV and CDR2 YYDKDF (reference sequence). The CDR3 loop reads CATSRDLQGIGGYTF. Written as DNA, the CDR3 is TGTGCCACCAGCAGAGATCTGCAGGGGATCGGAGGCTACACCTTC.

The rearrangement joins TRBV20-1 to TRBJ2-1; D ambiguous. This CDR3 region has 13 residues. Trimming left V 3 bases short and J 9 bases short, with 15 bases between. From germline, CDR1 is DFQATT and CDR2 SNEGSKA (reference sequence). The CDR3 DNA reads TGCAGTGCTAGTAGTCTAGTCTCCGGTGAGCAGTTCTTC. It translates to CSASSLVSGEQFF.

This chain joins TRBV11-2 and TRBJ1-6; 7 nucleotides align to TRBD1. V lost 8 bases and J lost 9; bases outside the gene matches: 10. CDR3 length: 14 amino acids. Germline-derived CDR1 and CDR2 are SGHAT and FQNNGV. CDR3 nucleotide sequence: TGTGCCAGCGGGACAGCGGTTGGGGGTTCACCCCTCCACTTT. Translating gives CASGTAVGGSPLHF.

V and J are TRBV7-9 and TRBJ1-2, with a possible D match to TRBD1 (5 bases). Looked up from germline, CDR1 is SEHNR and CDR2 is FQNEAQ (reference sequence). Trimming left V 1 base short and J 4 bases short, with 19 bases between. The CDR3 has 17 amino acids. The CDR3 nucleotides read TGTGCCAGCAGCTTAGAGGGTCTTCCGGGGGGAGGCTATGGCTACACCTTC. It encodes CASSLEGLPGGGYGYTF. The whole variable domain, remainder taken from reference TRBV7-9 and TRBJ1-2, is DTGVSQNPRHKITKRGQNVTFRCDPISEHNRLYWYRQTLGQGPEFLTYFQNEAQLEKSRLLSDRFSAERPKGSFSTLEIQRTEQGDSAMYLCASSLEGLPGGGYGYTFGSGTRLTVV.

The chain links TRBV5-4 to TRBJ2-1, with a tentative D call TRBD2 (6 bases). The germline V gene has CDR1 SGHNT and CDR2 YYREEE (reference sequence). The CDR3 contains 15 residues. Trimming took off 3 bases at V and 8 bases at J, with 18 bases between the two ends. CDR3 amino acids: CASSSEGLGIDEQFF. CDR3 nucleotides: TGTGCCAGCAGCTCGGAGGGACTGGGGATAGATGAGCAGTTCTTC. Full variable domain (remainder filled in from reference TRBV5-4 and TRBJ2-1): ETGVTQSPTHLIKTRGQQVTLRCSSQSGHNTVSWYQQALGQGPQFIFQYYREEENGRGNFPPRFSGLQFPNYSSELNVNALELDDSALYLCASSSEGLGIDEQFFGPGTRLTVL.

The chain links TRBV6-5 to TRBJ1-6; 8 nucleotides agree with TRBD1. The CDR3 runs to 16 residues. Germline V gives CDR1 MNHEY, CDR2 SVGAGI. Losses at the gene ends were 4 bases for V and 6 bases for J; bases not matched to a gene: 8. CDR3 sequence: CASSFSDRAANSPLHF. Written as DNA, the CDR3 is TGTGCCAGCAGTTTTTCGGACAGGGCGGCTAATTCACCCCTCCACTTT.

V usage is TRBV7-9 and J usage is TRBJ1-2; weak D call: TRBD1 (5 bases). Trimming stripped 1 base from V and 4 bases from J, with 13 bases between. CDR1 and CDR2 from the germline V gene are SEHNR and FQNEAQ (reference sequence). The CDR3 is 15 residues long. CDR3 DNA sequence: TGTGCCAGCAGCTTAGATCGGGGGGAGAGCTATGGCTACACCTTC. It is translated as CASSLDRGESYGYTF.

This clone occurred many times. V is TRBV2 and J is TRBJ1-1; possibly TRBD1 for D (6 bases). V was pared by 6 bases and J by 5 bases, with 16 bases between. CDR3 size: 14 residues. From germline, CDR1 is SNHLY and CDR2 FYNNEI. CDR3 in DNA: TGTGCCAGCAGAAGGACAGAGCGCTGGACTGAAGCTTTCTTT. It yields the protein CASRRTERWTEAFF. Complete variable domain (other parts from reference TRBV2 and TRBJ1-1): EPEVTQTPSHQVTQMGQEVILRCVPISNHLYFYWYRQILGQKVEFLVSFYNNEISEKSEIFDDQFSVERPDGSNFTLKIRSTKLEDSAMYFCASRRTERWTEAFFGQGTRLTVV.

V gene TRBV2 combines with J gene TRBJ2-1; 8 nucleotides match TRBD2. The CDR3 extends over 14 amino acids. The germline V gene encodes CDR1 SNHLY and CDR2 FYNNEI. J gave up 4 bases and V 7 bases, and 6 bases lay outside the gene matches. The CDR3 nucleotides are TGTGCCAGCACCCCGGGACTAGTATACAATGAGCAGTTCTTC. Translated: CASTPGLVYNEQFF.

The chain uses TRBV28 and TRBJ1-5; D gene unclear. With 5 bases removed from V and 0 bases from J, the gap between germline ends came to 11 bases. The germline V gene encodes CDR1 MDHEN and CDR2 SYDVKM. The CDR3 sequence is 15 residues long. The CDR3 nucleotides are TGTGCCAGCAGTCCGCCACAGTCTAGCAATCAGCCCCAGCATTTT. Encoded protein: CASSPPQSSNQPQHF.

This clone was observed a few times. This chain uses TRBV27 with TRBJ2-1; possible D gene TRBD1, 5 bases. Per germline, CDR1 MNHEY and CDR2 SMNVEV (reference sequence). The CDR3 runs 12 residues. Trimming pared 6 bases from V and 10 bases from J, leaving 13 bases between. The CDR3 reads CASSRLGREQFF. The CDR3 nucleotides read TGTGCCAGCAGCCGGTTGGGGCGGGAGCAGTTCTTC.

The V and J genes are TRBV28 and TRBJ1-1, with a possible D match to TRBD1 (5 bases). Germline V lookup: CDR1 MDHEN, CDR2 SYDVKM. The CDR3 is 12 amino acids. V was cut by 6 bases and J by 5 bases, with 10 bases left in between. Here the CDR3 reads CASSPRGTEAFF. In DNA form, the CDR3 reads TGTGCCAGCAGCCCGCGGGGGACTGAAGCTTTCTTT. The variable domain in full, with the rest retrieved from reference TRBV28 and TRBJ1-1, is DVKVTQSSRYLVKRTGEKVFLECVQDMDHENMFWYRQDPGLGLRLIYFSYDVKMKEKGDIPEGYSVSREKKERFSLILESASTNQTSMYLCASSPRGTEAFFGQGTRLTVV.

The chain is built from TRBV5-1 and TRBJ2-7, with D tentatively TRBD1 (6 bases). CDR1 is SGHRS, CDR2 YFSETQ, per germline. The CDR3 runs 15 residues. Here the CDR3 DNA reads TGCGCCAGCAGCTTGGGGGCAGGGGAATCCTTCGAGCAGTACGTC. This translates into CASSLGAGESFEQYV.

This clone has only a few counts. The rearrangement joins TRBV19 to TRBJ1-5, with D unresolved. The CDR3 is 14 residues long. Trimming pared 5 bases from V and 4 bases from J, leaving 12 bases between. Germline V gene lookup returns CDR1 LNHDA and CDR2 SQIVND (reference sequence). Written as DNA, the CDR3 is TGTGCCAGTAGTGCGTGGGAGATAAATCAGCCCCAGCATTTT. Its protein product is CASSAWEINQPQHF.

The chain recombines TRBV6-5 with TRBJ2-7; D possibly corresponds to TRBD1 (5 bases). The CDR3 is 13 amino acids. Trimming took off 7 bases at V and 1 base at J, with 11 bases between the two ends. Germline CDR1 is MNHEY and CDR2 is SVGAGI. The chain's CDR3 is CASIGHSSYEQYF. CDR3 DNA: TGTGCCAGCATCGGACATAGTTCCTACGAGCAGTACTTC.

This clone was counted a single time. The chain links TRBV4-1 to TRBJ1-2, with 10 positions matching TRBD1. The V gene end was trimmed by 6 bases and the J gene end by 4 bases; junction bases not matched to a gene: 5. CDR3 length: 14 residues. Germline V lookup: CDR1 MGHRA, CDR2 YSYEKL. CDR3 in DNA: TGCGCCAGCAGGGAGACAGGGGGCATCTATGGCTACACCTTC. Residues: CASRETGGIYGYTF.

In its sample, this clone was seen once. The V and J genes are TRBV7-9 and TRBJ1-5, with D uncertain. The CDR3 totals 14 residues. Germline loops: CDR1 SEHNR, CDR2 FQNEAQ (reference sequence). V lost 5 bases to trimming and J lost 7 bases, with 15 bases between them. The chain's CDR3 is CASSADGLRQPQHF. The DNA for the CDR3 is TGTGCCAGCAGCGCGGACGGACTGAGACAGCCCCAGCATTTT.

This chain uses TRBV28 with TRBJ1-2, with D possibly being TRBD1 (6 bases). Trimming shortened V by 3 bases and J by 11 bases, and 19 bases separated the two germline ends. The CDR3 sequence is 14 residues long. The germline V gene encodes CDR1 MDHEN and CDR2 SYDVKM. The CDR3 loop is CASSFGIRGLFYTF. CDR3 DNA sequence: TGTGCCAGCAGTTTCGGGATCAGGGGATTGTTTTACACCTTC.

The CDR3 spells CASSLAGGLGQPQHF. The CDR3 bases are TGCGCCAGCAGCTTGGCGGGCGGGCTTGGGCAGCCCCAGCATTTT. This chain links TRBV5-1 with TRBJ1-5; no reliable D call. Trimming removed 0 bases at V and 7 bases at J, with 14 bases between. Germline V CDR1 and CDR2: SGHRS, YFSETQ. The CDR3 is made up of 15 amino acids.

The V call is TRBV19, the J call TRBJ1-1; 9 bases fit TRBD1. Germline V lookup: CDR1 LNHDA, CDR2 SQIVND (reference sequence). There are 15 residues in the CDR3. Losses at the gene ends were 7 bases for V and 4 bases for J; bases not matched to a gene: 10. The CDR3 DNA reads TGTGCCAGTAACCGGAAGGGACAGGGTTCCACTGAAGCTTTCTTT. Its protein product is CASNRKGQGSTEAFF.

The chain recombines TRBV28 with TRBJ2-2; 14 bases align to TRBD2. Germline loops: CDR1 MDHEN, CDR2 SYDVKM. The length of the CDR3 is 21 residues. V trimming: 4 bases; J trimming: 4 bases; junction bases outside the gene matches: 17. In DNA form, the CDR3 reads TGTGCCAGCAGTTCCGAATTGGGGACTAGCGGGAGTTGGGATCTCACCGGGGAGCTGTTTTTT. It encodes CASSSELGTSGSWDLTGELFF.

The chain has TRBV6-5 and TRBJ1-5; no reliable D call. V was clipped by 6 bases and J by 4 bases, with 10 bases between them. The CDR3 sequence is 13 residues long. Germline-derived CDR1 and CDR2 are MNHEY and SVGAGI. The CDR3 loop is CASRARINQPQHF. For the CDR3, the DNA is TGTGCCAGCAGGGCACGCATAAATCAGCCCCAGCATTTT.

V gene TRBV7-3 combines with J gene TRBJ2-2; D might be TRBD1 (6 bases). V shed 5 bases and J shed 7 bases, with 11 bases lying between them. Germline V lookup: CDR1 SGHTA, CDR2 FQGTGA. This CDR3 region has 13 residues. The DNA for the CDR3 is TGTGCCAGCAGCCGACAGGCAGGCGGGGAGCTGTTTTTT. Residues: CASSRQAGGELFF.

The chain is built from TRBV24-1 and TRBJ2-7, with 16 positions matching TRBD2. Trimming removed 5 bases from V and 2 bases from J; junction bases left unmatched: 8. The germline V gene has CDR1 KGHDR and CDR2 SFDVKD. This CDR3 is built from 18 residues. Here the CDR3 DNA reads TGTGCCACCAGTGGTGGGGGGACTAGCGGGAGGGAAACCTACGAGCAGTACGTC. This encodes CATSGGGTSGRETYEQYV.

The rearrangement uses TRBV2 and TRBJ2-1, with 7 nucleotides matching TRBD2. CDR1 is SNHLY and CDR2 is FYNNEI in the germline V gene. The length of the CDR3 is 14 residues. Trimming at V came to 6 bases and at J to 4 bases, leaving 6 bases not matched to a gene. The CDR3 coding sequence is TGTGCCAGCAGAGGCATAGCGGGTTACAATGAGCAGTTCTTC. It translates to CASRGIAGYNEQFF.